The clone carrying this T cell receptor (beta chain) was seen a handful of times. The sample belongs to a study of T cell repertoires in cytomegalovirus infection. TCRdb re-analysed the reads in MiXCR, keeping a single row per CDR3 protein. The sample has approximately 490,000 distinct CDR3 sequences, around 10% seen once. The V and J ends lost 0 bases and 4 bases respectively, with 12 bases between them. Germline loops: CDR1 DFQATT, CDR2 SNEGSKA (reference sequence). The CDR3 totals 14 residues. The J gene is TRBJ1-1, the V gene TRBV20-1; D gene uncertain. The TCR sequence derives from a human donor in good health (CMV status not recorded). Some clones in this sample may be carry-over from other donors' samples. Sequencing was performed on PBMCs. CDR3 loop: CSARDSGGGTEAFF. The CDR3 DNA sequence: TGCAGTGCTAGAGATTCGGGCGGTGGCACTGAAGCTTTCTTT.